This T cell receptor (beta chain) was retrieved from a study of molecular identifiers for immune sequencing clone quantification. A single record per CDR3 protein comes from TCRdb applying MiXCR to the PCR reads. The table has tens of thousands of distinct CDR3 sequences, roughly 23% seen once. V was shortened by 4 bases and J by 4 bases, with 11 bases between the two germline ends. The CDR3 totals 13 residues. Germline loops: CDR1 PRHDT, CDR2 FYEKMQ (reference sequence). A CD8+CD4-CCR7+CD45RA+ gate was used to sort naive CD8 T cells. This clonotype has ten or more counts. J is TRBJ2-7 and V is TRBV13; no firm D call. The source of this sequence is a human donor in good health. Some libraries in this study had Jurkat cell RNA spiked in. Sequenced material: naive CD8+ T cells from blood, with Jurkat cell RNA spiked in. Subset given: FACS-sorted CD8+CD4-CCR7+CD45RA+ naive T cells. The CDR3 sequence: CASSSRTEYEQYF. The CDR3, as DNA: TGTGCCAGCAGCTCCCGGACGGAGTACGAGCAGTACTTC.